The 16 T cell receptor beta chains below come from one sample, sequenced in a study of blood T cell repertoires in COVID-19. Data came from immunoSEQ multiplex PCR; TCRdb stores just in-frame clones and leaves some out. The sample comprises a few hundred thousand clones, around nine tenths of which are singletons, and 0.8% to 0.85% rests with the top ten. Sequenced input: peripheral blood. The receptors derive from a man aged 18 to 29 with COVID-19, enrolled during active disease.

The chain has TRBV30 and TRBJ1-4, with a tentative D call TRBD1 (5 bases). Between the trimmed V and J ends, which lost 2 bases and 2 bases, there was a span of 9 bases. Germline lookup yields CDR1 GTSNPN and CDR2 SVGIG (reference sequence). This CDR3 comprises 14 residues. The CDR3: CAWSRGATNEKLFF. In nucleotides, the CDR3 is TGTGCCTGGAGTCGCGGGGCGACTAATGAAAAACTGTTTTTT.

The rearrangement links TRBV12-3 or TRBV12-4 to TRBJ2-3; D may be TRBD1 (5 bases). CDR3 length: 13 residues. Trimming removed 8 bases at V and 3 bases at J, with 12 bases between. CDR3 sequence reads: CASGLGLTDTQYF. The CDR3 DNA sequence: TGTGCCAGCGGGTTGGGGCTAACAGATACGCAGTATTTT.

This clone was observed once. The chain uses TRBV11-2 and TRBJ2-7, with 9 bases aligning to TRBD2. The CDR3 totals 15 residues. The J segment lost 4 bases and the V segment lost 1 base, leaving 5 bases of the junction unmatched. CDR1 is SGHAT and CDR2 is FQNNGV in the germline V gene. The CDR3 nucleotides are TGTGCCAGCAGCTTAGCCGCGGGGGGGCCATACGAGCAGTACTTC. This sequence encodes CASSLAAGGPYEQYF.

This rearrangement joins TRBV11-2 to TRBJ1-1; a weak D match, TRBD1 (6 bases). V dropped 6 bases and J dropped 1 base, with 9 bases sitting between them. The CDR3 contains 13 residues. CDR1 SGHAT and CDR2 FQNNGV come from the germline V gene. The DNA of the CDR3 is TGTGCCAGCAGATCGGGACAGAACACTGAAGCTTTCTTT. It encodes CASRSGQNTEAFF.

This chain connects TRBV5-4 to TRBJ2-1; D perhaps matches TRBD1 (6 bases). CDR1 SGHNT and CDR2 YYREEE come from the germline V gene (reference sequence). The CDR3 is made up of 16 amino acids. V gave up 0 bases and J gave up 2 bases, with 12 bases separating them. The CDR3 spells CASSLDGTPTYNEQFF. In nucleotides, the CDR3 is TGTGCCAGCAGCTTGGACGGGACACCTACCTACAATGAGCAGTTCTTC. The full variable domain, in which reference TRBV5-4 and TRBJ2-1 provide the parts outside the CDR3, is ETGVTQSPTHLIKTRGQQVTLRCSSQSGHNTVSWYQQALGQGPQFIFQYYREEENGRGNFPPRFSGLQFPNYSSELNVNALELDDSALYLCASSLDGTPTYNEQFFGPGTRLTVL.

The rearrangement uses TRBV4-2 and TRBJ1-5, with D possibly matching TRBD1 (5 bases). The CDR3 contains 17 residues. Trimming removed 3 bases at V and 0 bases at J, with 15 bases between. Germline V gene sequence: CDR1 LGHNA, CDR2 YNFKEQ. The CDR3 coding sequence is TGTGCCAGCAGCCAGGGGGAGGGGAGGGATAGCAATCAGCCCCAGCATTTT. The encoded protein is CASSQGEGRDSNQPQHF.

This rearrangement joins TRBV12-3 or TRBV12-4 to TRBJ1-2, with a tentative D call TRBD1 (6 bases). V shed 4 bases and J shed 4 bases, with 10 bases lying between them. This CDR3 is 13 amino acids long. CDR3 protein: CASSSRGGYGYTF. In DNA form, the CDR3 reads TGTGCCAGCAGTTCCAGGGGTGGCTATGGCTACACCTTC.

This clone turned up a few times. The chain links TRBV4-2 to TRBJ1-1; no firm D call. This CDR3 comprises 16 residues. CDR1 is LGHNA, CDR2 YNFKEQ, per germline. Trimming cost V 0 bases and J 7 bases, with 18 bases left between them. The CDR3 coding sequence is TGTGCCAGCAGCCAAGATGCTAGAACCCCGAACCGTGAAGCTTTCTTT. This encodes CASSQDARTPNREAFF.

There are a few counts of this clone. The sample has other DNA sequences that encode this CDR3 too. V is TRBV2 and J is TRBJ2-1; the D gene is possibly TRBD2 (6 bases). V was pared by 6 bases and J by 0 bases, with 12 bases between. CDR3 length equals 15 residues. Germline CDR1 and CDR2: SNHLY and FYNNEI. Here the CDR3 reads CASRSGGSSYNEQFF. Written as DNA, the CDR3 is TGTGCCAGCAGGAGTGGGGGGAGCTCCTACAATGAGCAGTTCTTC.

This clone occurred once. The chain uses TRBV6-6 and TRBJ2-3; 7 bases fit TRBD2. CDR1 and CDR2 from the germline V gene are MNHNY and SVGAGI (reference sequence). The CDR3 is 15 amino acids. After removal of 6 bases from V and 4 bases from J, the junction contained 10 bases not matched to a gene. Here the CDR3 reads CASRFGAGKSDTQYF. The DNA for the CDR3 is TGTGCCAGCAGGTTTGGAGCGGGAAAGTCAGATACGCAGTATTTT.

The chain uses TRBV7-9 and TRBJ2-5; 8 bases align to TRBD2. The germline CDR1 and CDR2 sequences are SEHNR and FQNEAQ (reference sequence). This CDR3 has 15 residues. V was pared by 5 bases and J by 5 bases, with 10 bases of the junction left unmatched. The CDR3 DNA follows: TGTGCCAGCAGCCCCAGAGGGGGACTAGGGGAGACCCAGTACTTC. Translated: CASSPRGGLGETQYF.

The chain recombines TRBV19 with TRBJ2-1; 14 nucleotides match TRBD2. The CDR3 loop spans 17 amino acids. The germline gives CDR1 LNHDA, CDR2 SQIVND (reference sequence). The V and J ends lost 6 bases and 8 bases, in that order; junction bases with no gene match: 12. The CDR3: CASRNRPGLAGVDEQFF. Written as DNA, the CDR3 is TGTGCCAGTAGAAATCGACCGGGACTAGCGGGAGTTGATGAGCAGTTCTTC.

This sequence joins TRBV7-3 and TRBJ2-3, with D tentatively TRBD2 (6 bases). Germline assignment: CDR1 SGHTA and CDR2 FQGTGA. The CDR3 length is 13 residues. The V end was cut by 2 bases, the J end by 6 bases, with 9 bases between. This chain's CDR3 is CASSLGGADTQYF. As DNA, the CDR3 is TGTGCCAGCAGCTTAGGCGGGGCGGATACGCAGTATTTT.

The chain couples TRBV5-5 to TRBJ1-2, with D hard to call. Germline V gene sequence: CDR1 SGHKS, CDR2 YYEKEE (reference sequence). The CDR3 sequence is 16 residues long. V dropped 0 bases and J dropped 4 bases, with 16 bases sitting between them. CDR3 residues: CASSLAAGDSVYGYTF. The CDR3 nucleotides are TGTGCCAGCAGCTTGGCCGCGGGAGATTCTGTCTATGGCTACACCTTC.

The rearrangement uses TRBV5-4 and TRBJ2-3; D possibly corresponds to TRBD2 (6 bases). This CDR3 is built from 14 residues. CDR1 is SGHNT and CDR2 is YYREEE in the germline V gene (reference sequence). Deletions cut 4 bases from V and 5 bases from J, with 14 bases between. The CDR3 is CASSGGTQQDTQYF. As DNA, the CDR3 is TGTGCCAGCAGCGGGGGGACTCAACAAGATACGCAGTATTTT. Full variable domain (missing parts from reference TRBV5-4 and TRBJ2-3): ETGVTQSPTHLIKTRGQQVTLRCSSQSGHNTVSWYQQALGQGPQFIFQYYREEENGRGNFPPRFSGLQFPNYSSELNVNALELDDSALYLCASSGGTQQDTQYFGPGTRLTVL.

The chain couples TRBV2 to TRBJ2-3; D remains unclear. The CDR3 runs to 14 residues. Germline V CDR1 and CDR2: SNHLY, FYNNEI. Trimming stripped 7 bases from V and 0 bases from J, with 11 bases between. CDR3 in amino acids: CASIRTASTDTQYF. The CDR3 DNA sequence: TGTGCCAGCATTCGCACAGCTAGCACAGATACGCAGTATTTT.